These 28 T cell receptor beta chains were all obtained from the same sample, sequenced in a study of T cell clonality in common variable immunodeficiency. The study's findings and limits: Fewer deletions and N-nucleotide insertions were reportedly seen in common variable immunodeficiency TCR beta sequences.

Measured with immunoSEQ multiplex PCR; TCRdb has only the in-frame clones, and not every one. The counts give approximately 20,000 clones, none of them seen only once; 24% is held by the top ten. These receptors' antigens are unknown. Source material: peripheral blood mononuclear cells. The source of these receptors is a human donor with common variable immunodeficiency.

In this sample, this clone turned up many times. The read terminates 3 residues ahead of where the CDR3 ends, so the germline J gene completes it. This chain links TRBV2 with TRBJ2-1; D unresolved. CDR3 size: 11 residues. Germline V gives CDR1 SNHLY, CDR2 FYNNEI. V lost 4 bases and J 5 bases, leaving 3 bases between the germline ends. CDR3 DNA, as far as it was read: TGTGCCAGCAGTGCTAACAATGAG. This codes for CASSANNE. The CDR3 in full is CASSANNEQFF.

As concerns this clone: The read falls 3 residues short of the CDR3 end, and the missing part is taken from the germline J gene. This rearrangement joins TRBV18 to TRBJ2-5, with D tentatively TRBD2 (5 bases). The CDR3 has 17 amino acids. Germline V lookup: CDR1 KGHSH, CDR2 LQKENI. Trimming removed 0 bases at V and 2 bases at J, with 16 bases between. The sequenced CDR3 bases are TGTGCCAGCTCACCACCCCAGACTATAACACGACAAGAGACC. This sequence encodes CASSPPQTITRQET. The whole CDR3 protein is CASSPPQTITRQETQYF. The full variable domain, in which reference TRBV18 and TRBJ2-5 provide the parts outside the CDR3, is NAGVMQNPRHLVRRRGQEARLRCSPMKGHSHVYWYRQLPEEGLKFMVYLQKENIIDESGMPKERFSAEFPKEGPSILRIQQVVRGDSAAYFCASSPPQTITRQETQYFGPGTRLLVL.

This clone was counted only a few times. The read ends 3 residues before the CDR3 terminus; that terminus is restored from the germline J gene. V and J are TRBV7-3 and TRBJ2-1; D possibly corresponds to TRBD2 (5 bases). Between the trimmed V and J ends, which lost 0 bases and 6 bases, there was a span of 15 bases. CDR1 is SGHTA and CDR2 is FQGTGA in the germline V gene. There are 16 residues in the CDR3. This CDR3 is CASSLTVASNLNEQFF. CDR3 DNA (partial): TGTGCCAGCAGCTTAACGGTCGCTAGCAACCTCAATGAG.

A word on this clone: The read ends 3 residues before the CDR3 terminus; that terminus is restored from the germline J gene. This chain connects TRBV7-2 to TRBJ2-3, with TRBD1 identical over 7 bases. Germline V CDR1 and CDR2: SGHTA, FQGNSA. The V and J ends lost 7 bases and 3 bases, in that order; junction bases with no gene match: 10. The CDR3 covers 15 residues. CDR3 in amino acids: CASNPGRGWTDTQYF. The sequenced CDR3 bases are TGTGCCAGCAACCCCGGCAGGGGGTGGACAGATACG.

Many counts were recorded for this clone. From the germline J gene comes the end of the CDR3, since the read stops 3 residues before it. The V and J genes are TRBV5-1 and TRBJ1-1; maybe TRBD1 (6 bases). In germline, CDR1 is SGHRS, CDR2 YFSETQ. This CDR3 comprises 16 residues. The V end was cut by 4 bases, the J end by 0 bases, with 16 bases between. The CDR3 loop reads CASSLHSGTMNTEAFF. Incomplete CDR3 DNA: TGCGCCAGCAGCCTACACTCCGGGACAATGAACACTGAA.

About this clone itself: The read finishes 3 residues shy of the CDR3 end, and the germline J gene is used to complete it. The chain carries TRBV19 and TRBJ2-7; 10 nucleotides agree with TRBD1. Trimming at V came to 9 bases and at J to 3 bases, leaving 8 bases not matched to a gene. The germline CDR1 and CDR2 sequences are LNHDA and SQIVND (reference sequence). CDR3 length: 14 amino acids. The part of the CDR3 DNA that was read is TGTGCCAGCACTCCCGGGACAGGGGTCTACGAG. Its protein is CASTPGTGVYE. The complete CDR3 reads CASTPGTGVYEQYF.

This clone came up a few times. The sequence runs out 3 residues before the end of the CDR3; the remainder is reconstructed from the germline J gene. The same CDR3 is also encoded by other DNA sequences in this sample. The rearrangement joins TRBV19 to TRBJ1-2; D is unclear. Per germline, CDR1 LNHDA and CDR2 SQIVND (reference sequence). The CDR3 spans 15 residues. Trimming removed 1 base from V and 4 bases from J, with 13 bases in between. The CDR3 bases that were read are TGTGCCAGTAGTATAGGAGTGAACTCTGGCTATGGC. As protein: CASSIGVNSGYG. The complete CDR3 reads CASSIGVNSGYGYTF.

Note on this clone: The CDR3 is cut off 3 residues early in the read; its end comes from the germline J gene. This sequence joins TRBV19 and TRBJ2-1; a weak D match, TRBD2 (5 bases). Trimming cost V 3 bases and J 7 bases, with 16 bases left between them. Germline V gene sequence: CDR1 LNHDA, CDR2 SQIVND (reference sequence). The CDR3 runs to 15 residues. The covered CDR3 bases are TGTGCCAGTAGTATCGGACTCCCAAAGGGAAATGAG. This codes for CASSIGLPKGNE. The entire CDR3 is CASSIGLPKGNEQFF.

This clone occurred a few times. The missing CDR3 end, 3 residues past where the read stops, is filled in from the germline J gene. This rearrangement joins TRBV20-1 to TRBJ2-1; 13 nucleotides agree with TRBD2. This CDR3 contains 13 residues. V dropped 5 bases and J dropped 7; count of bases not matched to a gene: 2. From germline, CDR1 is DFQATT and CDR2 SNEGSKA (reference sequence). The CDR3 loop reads CSAVGLAGNEQFF. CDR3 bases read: TGCAGTGCTGTGGGACTAGCGGGAAATGAG.

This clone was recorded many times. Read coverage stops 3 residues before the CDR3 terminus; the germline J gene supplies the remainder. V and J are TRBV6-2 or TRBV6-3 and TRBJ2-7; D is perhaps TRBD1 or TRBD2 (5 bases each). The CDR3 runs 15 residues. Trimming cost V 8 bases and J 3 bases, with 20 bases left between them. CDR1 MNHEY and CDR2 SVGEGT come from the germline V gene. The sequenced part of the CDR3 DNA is TGTGCCAGCCGCCGAGGGGCAGGATTTCTCTACGAG. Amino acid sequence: CASRRGAGFLYE. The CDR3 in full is CASRRGAGFLYEQYF.

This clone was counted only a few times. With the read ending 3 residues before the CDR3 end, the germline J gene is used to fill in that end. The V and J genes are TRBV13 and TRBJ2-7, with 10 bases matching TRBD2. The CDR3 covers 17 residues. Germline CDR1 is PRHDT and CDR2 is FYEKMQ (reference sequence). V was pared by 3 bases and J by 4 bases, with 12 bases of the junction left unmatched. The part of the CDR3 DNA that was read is TGTGCCAGCAGCTTCCGTTCTCCGGGACTAGCGCGATACGAG. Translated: CASSFRSPGLARYE. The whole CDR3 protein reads CASSFRSPGLARYEQYF.

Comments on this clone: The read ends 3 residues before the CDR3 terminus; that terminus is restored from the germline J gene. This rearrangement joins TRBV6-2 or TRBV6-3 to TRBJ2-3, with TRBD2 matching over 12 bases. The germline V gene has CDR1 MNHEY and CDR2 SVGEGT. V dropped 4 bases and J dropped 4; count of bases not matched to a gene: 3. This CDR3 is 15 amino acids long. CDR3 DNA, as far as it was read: TGTGCCAGCAGTTTGACTAGCGGGGGCGCAGATACG. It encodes CASSLTSGGADT. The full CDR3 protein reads CASSLTSGGADTQYF.

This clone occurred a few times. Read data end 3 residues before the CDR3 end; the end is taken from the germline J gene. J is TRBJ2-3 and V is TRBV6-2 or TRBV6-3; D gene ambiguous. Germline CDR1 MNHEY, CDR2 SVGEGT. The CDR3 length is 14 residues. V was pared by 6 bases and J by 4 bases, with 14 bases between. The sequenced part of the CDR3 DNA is TGTGCCAGCAGCTCTCTAGTGATTTCAGATACG. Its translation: CASSSLVISDT. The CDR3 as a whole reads CASSSLVISDTQYF.

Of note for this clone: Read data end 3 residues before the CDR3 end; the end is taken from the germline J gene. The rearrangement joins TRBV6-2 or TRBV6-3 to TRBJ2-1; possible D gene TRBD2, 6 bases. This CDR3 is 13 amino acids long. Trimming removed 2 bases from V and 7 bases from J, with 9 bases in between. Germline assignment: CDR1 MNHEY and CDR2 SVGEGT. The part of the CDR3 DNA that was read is TGTGCCAGCAGTTACGGGGGGTTTAATGAG. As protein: CASSYGGFNE. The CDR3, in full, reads CASSYGGFNEQFF.

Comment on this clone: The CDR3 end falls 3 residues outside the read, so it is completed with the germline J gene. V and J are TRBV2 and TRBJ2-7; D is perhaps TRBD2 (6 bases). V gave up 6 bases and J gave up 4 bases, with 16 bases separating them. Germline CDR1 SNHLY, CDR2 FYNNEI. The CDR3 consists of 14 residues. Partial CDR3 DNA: TGTGCCAGCAGCAAAGAGGGACTTACATACGAG. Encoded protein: CASSKEGLTYE. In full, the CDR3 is CASSKEGLTYEQYF.

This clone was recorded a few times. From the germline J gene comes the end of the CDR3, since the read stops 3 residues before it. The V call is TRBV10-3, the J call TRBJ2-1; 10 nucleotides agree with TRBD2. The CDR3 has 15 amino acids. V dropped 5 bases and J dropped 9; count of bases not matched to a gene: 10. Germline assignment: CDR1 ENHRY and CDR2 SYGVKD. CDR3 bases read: TGTGCCATCAGTTCCCTCGACTTAGCGGGAGGTGAG. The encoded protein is CAISSLDLAGGE. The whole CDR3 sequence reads CAISSLDLAGGEQFF.

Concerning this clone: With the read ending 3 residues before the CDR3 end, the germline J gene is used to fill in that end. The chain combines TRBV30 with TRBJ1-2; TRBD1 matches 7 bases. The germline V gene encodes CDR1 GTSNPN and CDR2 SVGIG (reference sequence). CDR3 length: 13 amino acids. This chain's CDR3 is CAWSLGGSGGYTF. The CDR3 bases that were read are TGTGCCTGGAGTCTAGGGGGCAGTGGCGGC.

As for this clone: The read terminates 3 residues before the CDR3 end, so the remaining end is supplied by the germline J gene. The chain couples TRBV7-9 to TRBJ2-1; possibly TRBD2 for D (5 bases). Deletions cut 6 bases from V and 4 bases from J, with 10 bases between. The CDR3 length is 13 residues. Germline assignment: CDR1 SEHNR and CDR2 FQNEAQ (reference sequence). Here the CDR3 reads CASRIPGYNEQFF. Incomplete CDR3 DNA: TGTGCCAGCAGAATCCCGGGGTACAATGAG.

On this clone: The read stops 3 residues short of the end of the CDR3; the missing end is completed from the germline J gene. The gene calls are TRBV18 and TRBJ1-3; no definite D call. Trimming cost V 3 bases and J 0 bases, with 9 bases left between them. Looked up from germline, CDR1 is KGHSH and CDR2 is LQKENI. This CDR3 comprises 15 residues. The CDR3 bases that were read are TGTGCCAGCTCACCGGGCCGGAGCTCTGGAAACACC. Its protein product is CASSPGRSSGNT. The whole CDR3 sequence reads CASSPGRSSGNTIYF.

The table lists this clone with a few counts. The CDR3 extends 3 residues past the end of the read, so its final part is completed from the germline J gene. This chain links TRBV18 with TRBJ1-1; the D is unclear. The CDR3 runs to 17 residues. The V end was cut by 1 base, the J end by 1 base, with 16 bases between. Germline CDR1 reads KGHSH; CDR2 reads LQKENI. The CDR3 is CASSPLRRRHPNTEAFF. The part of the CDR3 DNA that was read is TGTGCCAGCTCACCACTGCGTAGAAGACACCCGAACACTGAA.

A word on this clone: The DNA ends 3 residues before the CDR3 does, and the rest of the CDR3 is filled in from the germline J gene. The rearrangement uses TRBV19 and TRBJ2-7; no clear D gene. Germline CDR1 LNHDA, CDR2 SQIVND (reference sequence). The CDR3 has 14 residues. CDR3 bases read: TGTACCACCCCGCCCTCCGACATCTCCTACGAG. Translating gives CTTPPSDISYE. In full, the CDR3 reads CTTPPSDISYEQYF.

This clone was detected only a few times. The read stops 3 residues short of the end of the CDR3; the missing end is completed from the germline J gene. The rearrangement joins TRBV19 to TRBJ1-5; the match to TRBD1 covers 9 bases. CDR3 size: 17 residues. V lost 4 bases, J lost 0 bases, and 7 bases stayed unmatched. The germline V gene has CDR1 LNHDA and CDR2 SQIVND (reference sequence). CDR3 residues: CASSSGQGSYSNQPQHF. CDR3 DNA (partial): TGTGCCAGTAGTAGCGGACAGGGGTCATATAGCAATCAGCCC.

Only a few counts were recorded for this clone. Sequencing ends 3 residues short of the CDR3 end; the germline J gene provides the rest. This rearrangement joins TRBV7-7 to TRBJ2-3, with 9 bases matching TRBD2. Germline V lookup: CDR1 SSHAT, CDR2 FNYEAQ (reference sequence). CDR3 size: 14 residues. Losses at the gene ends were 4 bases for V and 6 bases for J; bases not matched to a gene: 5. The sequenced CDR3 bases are TGTGCCAGCAGCTCCGGGACTAGCAGCGATACG. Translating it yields CASSSGTSSDT. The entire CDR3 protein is CASSSGTSSDTQYF.

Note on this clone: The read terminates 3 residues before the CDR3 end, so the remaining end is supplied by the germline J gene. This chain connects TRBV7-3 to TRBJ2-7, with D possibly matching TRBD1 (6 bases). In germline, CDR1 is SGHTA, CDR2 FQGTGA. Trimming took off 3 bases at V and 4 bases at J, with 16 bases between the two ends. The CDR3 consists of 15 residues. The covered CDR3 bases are TGTGCCAGCAGCTTGCTAGCCGGGACAAAGTACGAG. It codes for CASSLLAGTKYE. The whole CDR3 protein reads CASSLLAGTKYEQYF.

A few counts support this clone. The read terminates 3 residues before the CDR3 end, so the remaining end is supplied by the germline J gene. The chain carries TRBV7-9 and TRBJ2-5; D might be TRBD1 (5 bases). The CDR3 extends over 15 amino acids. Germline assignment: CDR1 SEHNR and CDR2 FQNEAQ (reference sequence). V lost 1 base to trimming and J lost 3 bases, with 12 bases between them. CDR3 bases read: TGTGCCAGCAGCTTAGGAGTGACAGAAGAAGAGACC. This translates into CASSLGVTEEET. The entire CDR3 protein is CASSLGVTEEETQYF.

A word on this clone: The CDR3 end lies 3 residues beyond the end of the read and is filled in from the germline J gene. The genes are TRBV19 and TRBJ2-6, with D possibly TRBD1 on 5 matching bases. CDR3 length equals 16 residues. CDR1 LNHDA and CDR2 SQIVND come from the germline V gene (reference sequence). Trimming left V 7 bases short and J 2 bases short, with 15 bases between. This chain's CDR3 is CASKSVGLTGANVLTF. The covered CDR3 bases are TGTGCCAGTAAAAGCGTGGGGCTGACTGGGGCCAACGTC.

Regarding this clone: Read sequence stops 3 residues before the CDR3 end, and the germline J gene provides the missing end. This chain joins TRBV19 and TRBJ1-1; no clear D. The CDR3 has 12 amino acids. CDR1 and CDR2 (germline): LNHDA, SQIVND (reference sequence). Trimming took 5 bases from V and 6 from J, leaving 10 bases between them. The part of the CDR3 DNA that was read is TGTGCCAGTAGTCTCCATCGGGCTGAA. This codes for CASSLHRAE. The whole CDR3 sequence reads CASSLHRAEAFF.

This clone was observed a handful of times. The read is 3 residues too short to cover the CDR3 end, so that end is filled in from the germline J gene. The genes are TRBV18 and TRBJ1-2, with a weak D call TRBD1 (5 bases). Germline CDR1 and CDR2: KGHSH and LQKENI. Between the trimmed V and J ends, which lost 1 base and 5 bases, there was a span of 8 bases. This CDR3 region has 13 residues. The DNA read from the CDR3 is TGTGCCAGCTCACCACAGGGGTGGTATGGC. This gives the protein CASSPQGWYG. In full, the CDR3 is CASSPQGWYGYTF.